This T cell receptor (beta chain) stems from a study of technical replicates of blood from a few donors (TCRdb year 2017). The CDR3 contains 12 residues, cysteine and phenylalanine counted. Kept here is only the CDR3 DNA, which spans 36 bases and is read in frame from base 1. Via the germline V gene, CDR1 is SNHLY and CDR2 FYNNEI. V loses 4 bases of germline sequence and J loses 5 bases, and the interval between the two ends is 6 bases. This clone appeared once. The antigen it binds to is not known. Base qualities are not recorded, but no much larger clone differs from it by a single base. Libraries were prepared through the immunoSEQ multiplex PCR assay. TCRdb's version of the immuneACCESS table is confined to in-frame rearrangements and falls short of the full clone set. An unresolved V gene accounts for under half of the shortfall where checked; the remainder is of unknown origin. Present in this sample are approximately 49,000 clones, approximately 90% of which were seen just once. About 3.8% of the sample rests with the top ten.

This sequence uses TRBV2 and TRBJ1-5, with an unclear D gene assignment. The source material was PBMCs. The receptor's source is a human donor in good health. Some clones in this sample may be carry-over from other donors' samples. The CDR3 corresponds to CASSGGYQPQHF. The DNA reads as follows: TGTGCCAGCAGTGGCGGCTATCAGCCCCAGCATTTT.